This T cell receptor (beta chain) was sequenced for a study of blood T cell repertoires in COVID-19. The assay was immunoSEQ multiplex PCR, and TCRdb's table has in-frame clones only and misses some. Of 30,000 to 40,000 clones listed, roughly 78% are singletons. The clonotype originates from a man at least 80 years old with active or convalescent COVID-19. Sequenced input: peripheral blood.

The CDR3 region is CASSGPARVNYGYTF. CDR3 coding DNA: TGTGCCAGCAGTGGACCTGCCAGGGTCAACTATGGCTACACCTTC. The chain couples TRBV2 to TRBJ1-2; tentatively, D is TRBD1 (5 bases). Germline assignment: CDR1 SNHLY and CDR2 FYNNEI. V was pared by 4 bases and J by 2 bases, with 14 bases between. The CDR3 spans 15 residues.